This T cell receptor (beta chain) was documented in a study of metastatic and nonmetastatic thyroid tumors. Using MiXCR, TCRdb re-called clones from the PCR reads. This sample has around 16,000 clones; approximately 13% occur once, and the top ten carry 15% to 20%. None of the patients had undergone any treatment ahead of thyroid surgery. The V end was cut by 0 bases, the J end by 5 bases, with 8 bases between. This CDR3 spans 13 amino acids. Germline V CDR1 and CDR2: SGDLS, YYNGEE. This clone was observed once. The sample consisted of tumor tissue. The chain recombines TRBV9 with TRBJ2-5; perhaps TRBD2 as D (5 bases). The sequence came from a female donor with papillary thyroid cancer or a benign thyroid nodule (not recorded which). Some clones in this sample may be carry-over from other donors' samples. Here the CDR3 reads CASSVAPGETQYF. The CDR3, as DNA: TGTGCCAGCAGCGTAGCCCCGGGGGAGACCCAGTACTTC. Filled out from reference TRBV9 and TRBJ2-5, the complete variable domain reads DSGVTQTPKHLITATGQRVTLRCSPRSGDLSVYWYQQSLDQGLQFLIQYYNGEERAKGNILERFSAQQFPDLHSELNLSSLELGDSALYFCASSVAPGETQYFGPGTRLLVL.